The clone carrying this T cell receptor beta chain was seen at least ten times. Its antigen is unidentified. These data belong to a study of OX40 agonist ivuxolimab in advanced cancers. TCRdb keeps only in-frame clones here, not all; method: immunoSEQ multiplex PCR. The sample has some 80,000 clones, more than 70% seen once. Overall study findings and caveats: The average count of expanded clones was higher among CD8+ T cells than among CD4+.

The V and J ends lost 6 bases and 2 bases respectively, with 15 bases between them. Germline loops: CDR1 SGHDT, CDR2 YYEEEE. CDR3 length: 14 amino acids. The starting material was CD4+ or CD8+ T cells sorted from blood, obtained in a trial of the OX40 agonist ivuxolimab. The rearrangement joins TRBV5-6 to TRBJ2-7, with TRBD2 as a possible D gene (5 bases). This TCR derives from an adult with an advanced solid tumor such as melanoma, head and neck, liver or kidney cancer. The CDR3 coding sequence is TGTGCCAGCACCTCCGGAGGTTCTACCTACGAGCAGTACTTC. Translated, it gives CASTSGGSTYEQYF.